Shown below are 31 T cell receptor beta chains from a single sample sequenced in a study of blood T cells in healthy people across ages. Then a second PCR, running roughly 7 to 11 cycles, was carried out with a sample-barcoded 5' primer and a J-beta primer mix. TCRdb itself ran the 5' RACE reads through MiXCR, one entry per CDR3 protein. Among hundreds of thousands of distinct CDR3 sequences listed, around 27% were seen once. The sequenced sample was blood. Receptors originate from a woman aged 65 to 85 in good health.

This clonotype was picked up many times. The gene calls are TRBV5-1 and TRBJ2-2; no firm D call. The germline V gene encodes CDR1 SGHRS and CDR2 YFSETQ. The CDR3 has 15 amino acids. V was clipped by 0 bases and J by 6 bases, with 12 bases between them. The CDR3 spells CASSLEASPAGELFF. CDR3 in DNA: TGCGCCAGCAGCTTGGAGGCTTCCCCCGCCGGGGAGCTGTTTTTT.

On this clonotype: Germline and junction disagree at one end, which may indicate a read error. The CDR3 region is CSVEEFGGEETQCF. The CDR3 coding sequence is TGCAGCGTTGAAGAATTTGGCGGAGAAGAGACCCAGTGCTTC. The V and J genes are TRBV29-1 and TRBJ2-5; D not resolved. In germline, CDR1 is SQVTM, CDR2 ANQGSEA. This CDR3 region has 14 residues.

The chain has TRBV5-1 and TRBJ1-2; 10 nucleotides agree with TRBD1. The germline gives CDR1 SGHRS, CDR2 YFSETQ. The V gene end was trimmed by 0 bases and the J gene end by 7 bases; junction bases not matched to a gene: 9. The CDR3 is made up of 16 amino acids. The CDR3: CASSLAAGQGSFGYTF. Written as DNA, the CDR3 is TGCGCCAGCAGCTTGGCTGCGGGACAGGGGTCGTTTGGCTACACCTTC. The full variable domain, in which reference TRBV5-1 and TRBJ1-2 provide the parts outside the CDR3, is KAGVTQTPRYLIKTRGQQVTLSCSPISGHRSVSWYQQTPGQGLQFLFEYFSETQRNKGNFPGRFSGRQFSNSRSEMNVSTLELGDSALYLCASSLAAGQGSFGYTFGSGTRLTVV.

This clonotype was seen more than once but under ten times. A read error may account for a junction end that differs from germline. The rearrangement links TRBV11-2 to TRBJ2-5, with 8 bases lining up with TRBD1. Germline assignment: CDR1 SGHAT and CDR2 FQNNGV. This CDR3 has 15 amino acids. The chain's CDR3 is CAGSNAGTGKETQYF. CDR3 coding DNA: TGTGCCGGCAGCAACGCCGGGACAGGAAAGGAGACCCAGTACTTC.

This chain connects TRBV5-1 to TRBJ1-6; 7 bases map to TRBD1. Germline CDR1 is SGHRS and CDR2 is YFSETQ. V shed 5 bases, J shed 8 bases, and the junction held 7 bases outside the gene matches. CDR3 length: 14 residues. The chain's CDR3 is CASRRGPADSPLHF. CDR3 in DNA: TGCGCCAGCAGAAGGGGGCCTGCTGATTCACCCCTCCACTTT.

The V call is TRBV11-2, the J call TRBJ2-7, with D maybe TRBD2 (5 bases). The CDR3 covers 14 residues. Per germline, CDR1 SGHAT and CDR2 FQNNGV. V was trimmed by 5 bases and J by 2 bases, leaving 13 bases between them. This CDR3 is CASSALVGAYEQYF. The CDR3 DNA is TGTGCCAGCAGCGCACTAGTTGGCGCCTACGAGCAGTACTTC.

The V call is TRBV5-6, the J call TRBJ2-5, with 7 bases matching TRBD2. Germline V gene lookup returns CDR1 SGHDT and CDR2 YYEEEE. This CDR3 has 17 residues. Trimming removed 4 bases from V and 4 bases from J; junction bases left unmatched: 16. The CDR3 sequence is CASSLRDGGTRSETQYF. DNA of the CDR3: TGTGCCAGCAGCCTCCGGGACGGGGGGACGCGTTCAGAGACCCAGTACTTC.

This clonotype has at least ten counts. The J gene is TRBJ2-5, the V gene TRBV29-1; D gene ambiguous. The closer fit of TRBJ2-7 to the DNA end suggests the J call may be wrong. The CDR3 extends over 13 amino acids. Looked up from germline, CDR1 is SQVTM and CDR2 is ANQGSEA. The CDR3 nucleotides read TGCAGCGTCAAGACATGGGGTGGGTACGAGCAGTACTTC. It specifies CSVKTWGGYEQYF.

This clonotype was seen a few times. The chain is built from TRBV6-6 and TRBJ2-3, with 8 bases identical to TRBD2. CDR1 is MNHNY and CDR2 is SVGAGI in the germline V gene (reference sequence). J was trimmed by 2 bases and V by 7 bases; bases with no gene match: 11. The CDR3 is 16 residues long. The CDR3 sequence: CASIGGRGALTDTQYF. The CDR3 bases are TGTGCCAGCATTGGGGGGCGGGGGGCCCTCACAGATACGCAGTATTTT.

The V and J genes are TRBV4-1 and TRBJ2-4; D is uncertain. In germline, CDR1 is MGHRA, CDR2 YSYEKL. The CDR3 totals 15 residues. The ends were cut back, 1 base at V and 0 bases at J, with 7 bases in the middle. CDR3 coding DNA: TGCGCCAGCAGCCAAGCGTTTGTAGCCAAAAACATTCAGTACTTC. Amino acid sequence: CASSQAFVAKNIQYF.

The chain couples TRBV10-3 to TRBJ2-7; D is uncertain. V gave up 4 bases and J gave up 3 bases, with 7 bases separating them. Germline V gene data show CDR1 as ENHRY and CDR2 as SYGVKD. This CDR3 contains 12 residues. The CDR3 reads CAISAQSYEQYF. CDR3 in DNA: TGTGCCATCAGTGCACAGAGCTACGAGCAGTACTTC.

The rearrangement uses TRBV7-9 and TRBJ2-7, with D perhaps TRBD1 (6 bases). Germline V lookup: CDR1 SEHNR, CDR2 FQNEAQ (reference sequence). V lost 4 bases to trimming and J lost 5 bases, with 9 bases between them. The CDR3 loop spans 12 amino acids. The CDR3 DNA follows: TGTGCCAGCAGCTCGGACAGCCACGAGCAGTACTTC. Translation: CASSSDSHEQYF.

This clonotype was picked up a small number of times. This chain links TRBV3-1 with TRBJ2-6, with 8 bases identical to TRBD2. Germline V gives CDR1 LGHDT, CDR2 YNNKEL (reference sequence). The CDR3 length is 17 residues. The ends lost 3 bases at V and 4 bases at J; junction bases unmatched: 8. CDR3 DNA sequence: TGTGCCAGCAGCCAGACCACGGGGGGGGCCGGGGCCAACGTCCTGACTTTC. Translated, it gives CASSQTTGGAGANVLTF.

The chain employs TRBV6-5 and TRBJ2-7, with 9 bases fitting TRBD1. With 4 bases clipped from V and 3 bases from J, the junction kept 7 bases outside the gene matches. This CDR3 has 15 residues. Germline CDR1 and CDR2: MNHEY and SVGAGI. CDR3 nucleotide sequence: TGTGCCAGCAGTTCGTCCGGGACAGGGTACTACGAGCAGTACTTC. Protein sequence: CASSSSGTGYYEQYF.

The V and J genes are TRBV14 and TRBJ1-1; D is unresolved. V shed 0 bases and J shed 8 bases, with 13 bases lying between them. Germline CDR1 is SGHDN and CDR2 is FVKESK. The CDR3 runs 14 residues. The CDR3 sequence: CASSQDLETPEAFF. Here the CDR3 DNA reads TGTGCCAGCAGCCAAGATCTTGAGACACCGGAAGCTTTCTTT.

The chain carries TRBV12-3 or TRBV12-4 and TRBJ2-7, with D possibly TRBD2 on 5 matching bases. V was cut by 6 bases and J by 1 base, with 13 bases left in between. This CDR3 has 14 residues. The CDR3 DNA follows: TGTGCCAGCAGAGAGGGTAAAGCGTCCTACGAGCAGTACTTC. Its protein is CASREGKASYEQYF.

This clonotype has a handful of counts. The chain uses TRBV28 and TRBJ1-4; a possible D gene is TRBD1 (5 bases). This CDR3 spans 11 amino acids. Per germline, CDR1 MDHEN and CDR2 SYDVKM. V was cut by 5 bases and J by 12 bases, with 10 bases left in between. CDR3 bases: TGTGCCAGCAGTAACCGGGACGAACTGTTTTTT. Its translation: CASSNRDELFF.

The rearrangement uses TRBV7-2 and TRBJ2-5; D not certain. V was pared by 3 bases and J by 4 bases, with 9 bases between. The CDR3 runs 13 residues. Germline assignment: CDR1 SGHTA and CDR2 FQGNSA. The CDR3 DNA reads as TGTGCCAGCAGCTTGTACTATGGAGAGACCCAGTACTTC. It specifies CASSLYYGETQYF.

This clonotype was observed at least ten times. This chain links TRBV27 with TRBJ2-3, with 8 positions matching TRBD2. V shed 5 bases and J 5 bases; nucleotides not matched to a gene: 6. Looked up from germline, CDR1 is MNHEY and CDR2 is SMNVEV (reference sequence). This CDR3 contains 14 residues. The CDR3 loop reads CASSTAGARDTQYF. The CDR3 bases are TGTGCCAGCAGTACAGCGGGAGCAAGAGATACGCAGTATTTT.

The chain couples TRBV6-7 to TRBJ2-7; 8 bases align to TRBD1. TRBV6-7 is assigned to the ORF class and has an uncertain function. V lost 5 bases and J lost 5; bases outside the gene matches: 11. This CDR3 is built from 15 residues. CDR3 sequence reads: CASSAWTGNKDEQYF. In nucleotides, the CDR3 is TGTGCCAGCAGTGCATGGACAGGGAATAAGGACGAGCAGTACTTC.

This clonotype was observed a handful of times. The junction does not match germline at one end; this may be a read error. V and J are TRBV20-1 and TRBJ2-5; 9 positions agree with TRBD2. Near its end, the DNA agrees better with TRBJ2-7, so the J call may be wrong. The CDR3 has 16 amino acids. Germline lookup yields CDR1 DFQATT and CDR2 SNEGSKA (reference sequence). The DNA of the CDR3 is TGCAGTGCTAGAGATCCGGGTAGCGGGAGCTCCTGCGAGCAGTACTTC. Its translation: CSARDPGSGSSCEQYF.

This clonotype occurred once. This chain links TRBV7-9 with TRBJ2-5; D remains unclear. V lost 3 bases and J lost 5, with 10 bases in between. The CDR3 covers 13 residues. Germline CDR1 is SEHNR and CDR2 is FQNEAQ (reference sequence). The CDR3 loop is CASSLNAVETQYF. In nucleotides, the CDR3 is TGTGCCAGCAGCTTGAACGCGGTGGAGACCCAGTACTTC.

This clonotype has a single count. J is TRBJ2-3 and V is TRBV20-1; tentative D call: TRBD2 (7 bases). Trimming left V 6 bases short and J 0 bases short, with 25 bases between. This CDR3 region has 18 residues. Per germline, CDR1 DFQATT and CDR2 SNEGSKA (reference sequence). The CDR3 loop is CSATAGAPTYSSTDTQYF. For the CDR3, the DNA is TGCAGTGCCACCGCGGGGGCCCCAACCTACTCCAGCACAGATACGCAGTATTTT.

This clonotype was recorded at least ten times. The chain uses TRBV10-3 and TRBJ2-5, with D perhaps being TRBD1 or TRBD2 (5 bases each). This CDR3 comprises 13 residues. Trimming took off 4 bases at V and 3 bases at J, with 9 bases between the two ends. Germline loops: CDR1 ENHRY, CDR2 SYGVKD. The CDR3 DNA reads TGTGCCATCAGTGCGAGAGGGGAAGAGACCCAGTACTTC. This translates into CAISARGEETQYF.

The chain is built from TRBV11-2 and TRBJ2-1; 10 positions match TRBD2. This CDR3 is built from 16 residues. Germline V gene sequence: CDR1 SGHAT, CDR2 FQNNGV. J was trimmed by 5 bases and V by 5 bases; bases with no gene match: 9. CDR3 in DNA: TGTGCCAGCAGCCCAAAAGCGGGAGGGGTGCACAATGAGCAGTTCTTC. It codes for CASSPKAGGVHNEQFF.

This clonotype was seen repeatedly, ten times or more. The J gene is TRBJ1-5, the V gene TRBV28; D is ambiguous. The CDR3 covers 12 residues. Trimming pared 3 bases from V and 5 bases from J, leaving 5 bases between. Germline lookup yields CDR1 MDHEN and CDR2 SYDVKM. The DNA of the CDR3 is TGTGCCAGCAGTTTGACCCATCAGCCCCAGCATTTT. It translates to CASSLTHQPQHF.

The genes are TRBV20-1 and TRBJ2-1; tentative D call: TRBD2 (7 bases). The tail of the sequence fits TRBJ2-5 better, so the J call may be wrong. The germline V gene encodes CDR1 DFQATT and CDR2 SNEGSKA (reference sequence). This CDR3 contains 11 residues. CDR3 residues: CSARGGMSQYF. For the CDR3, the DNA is TGCAGTGCCCGCGGGGGCATGTCCCAGTACTTC.

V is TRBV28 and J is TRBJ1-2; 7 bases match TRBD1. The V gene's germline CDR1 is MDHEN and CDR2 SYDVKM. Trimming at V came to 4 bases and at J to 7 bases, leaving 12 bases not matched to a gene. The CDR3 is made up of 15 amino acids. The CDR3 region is CASSSRGGGNRGYTF. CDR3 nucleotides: TGTGCCAGCAGTTCCCGGGGAGGGGGCAACCGTGGCTACACCTTC.

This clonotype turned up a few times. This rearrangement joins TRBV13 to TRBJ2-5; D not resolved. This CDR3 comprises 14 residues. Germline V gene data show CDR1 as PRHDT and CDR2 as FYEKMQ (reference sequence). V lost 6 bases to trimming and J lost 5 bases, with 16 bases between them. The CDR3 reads CASRAVTIGETQYF. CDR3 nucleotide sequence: TGTGCCAGCAGGGCCGTAACGATTGGCGAGACCCAGTACTTC.

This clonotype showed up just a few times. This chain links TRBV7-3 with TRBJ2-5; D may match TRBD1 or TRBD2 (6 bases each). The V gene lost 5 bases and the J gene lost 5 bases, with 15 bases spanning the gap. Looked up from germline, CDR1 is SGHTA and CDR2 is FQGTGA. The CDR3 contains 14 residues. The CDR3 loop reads CASSPGLGGETQYF. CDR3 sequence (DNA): TGTGCCAGCAGCCCGGGCCTAGGGGGGGAGACCCAGTACTTC.

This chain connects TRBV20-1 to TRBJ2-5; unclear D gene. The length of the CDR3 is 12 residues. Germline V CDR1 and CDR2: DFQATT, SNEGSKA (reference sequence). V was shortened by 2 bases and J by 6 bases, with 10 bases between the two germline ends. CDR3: CSARLVRQTQYF. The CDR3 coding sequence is TGCAGTGCTAGATTGGTCAGACAGACCCAGTACTTC.